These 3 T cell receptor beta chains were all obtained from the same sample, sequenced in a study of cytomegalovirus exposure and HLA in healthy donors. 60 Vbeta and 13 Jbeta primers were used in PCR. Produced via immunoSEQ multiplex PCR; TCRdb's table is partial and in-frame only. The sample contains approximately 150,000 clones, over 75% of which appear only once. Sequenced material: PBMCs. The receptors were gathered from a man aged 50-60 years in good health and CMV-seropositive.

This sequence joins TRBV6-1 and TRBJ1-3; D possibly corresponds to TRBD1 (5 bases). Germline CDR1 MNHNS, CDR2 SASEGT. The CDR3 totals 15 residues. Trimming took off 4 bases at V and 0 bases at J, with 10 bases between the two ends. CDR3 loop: CASSGGDSSGNTIYF. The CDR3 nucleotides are TGTGCCAGCAGTGGGGGCGACAGCTCTGGAAACACCATATATTTT.

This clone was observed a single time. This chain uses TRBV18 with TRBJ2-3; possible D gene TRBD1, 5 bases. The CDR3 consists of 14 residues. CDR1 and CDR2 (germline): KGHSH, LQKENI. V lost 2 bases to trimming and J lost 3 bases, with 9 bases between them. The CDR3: CASSPTQGTDTQYF. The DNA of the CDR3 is TGTGCCAGCTCACCAACGCAGGGAACAGATACGCAGTATTTT. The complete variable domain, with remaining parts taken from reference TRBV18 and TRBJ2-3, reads NAGVMQNPRHLVRRRGQEARLRCSPMKGHSHVYWYRQLPEEGLKFMVYLQKENIIDESGMPKERFSAEFPKEGPSILRIQQVVRGDSAAYFCASSPTQGTDTQYFGPGTRLTVL.

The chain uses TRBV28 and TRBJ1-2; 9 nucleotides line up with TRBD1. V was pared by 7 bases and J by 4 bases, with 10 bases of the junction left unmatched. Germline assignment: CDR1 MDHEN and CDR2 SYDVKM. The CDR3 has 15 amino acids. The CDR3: CASTSPGQGGYGYTF. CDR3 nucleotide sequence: TGTGCCAGCACTTCACCGGGACAGGGAGGCTATGGCTACACCTTC.